This entry lists 24 T cell receptor beta chains sequenced from one sample in a study of human T cells and chemical hapten exposure. Indicated time point: patch test 2, 6 weeks after DPC sensitization. This sample's treatment: therapeutic diphenylcyclopropenone sensitization with weekly scalp DPC. MiXCR was run by TCRdb on the RACE reads, yielding one entry per CDR3 protein. The sample holds about 85,000 distinct CDR3 sequences; 9.5% to 13% are singletons and the top ten take roughly 1.6%. Sample: whole blood, taken in connection with sensitization to the hapten diphenylcyclopropenone (DPC). Receptor source: a man between 18 and 35 years old with alopecia areata. Some clones in this sample may be carry-over from other donors' samples.

This clonotype was counted many times. This rearrangement joins TRBV5-8 to TRBJ1-5; D is ambiguous. V gave up 0 bases and J gave up 7 bases, with 11 bases separating them. Germline V gene data show CDR1 as SGHTS and CDR2 as YDEGEE. The length of the CDR3 is 14 residues. CDR3 in DNA: TGTGCCAGCAGCTTGGTTCTGGGTCGACAGCCCCAGCATTTT. The encoded protein is CASSLVLGRQPQHF.

There are many counts of this clonotype. The rearrangement links TRBV28 to TRBJ2-7; either TRBD1 or TRBD2 may supply D (5 bases each). V lost 5 bases and J lost 6, with 20 bases in between. Germline CDR1 is MDHEN and CDR2 is SYDVKM. The CDR3 totals 15 residues. DNA for the CDR3: TGTGCCAGCAGTCTAGCAACCCTCAGGGTTCCCGAGCAGTACTTC. Amino acid sequence: CASSLATLRVPEQYF. Full variable domain (outside the CDR3, taken from reference TRBV28 and TRBJ2-7): DVKVTQSSRYLVKRTGEKVFLECVQDMDHENMFWYRQDPGLGLRLIYFSYDVKMKEKGDIPEGYSVSREKKERFSLILESASTNQTSMYLCASSLATLRVPEQYFGPGTRLTVT.

This clonotype was detected many times. V is TRBV14 and J is TRBJ1-3, with D tentatively TRBD1 (5 bases). The ends were cut back, 8 bases at V and 4 bases at J, with 12 bases in the middle. Looked up from germline, CDR1 is SGHDN and CDR2 is FVKESK. This CDR3 contains 13 residues. The CDR3 protein is CASGRDVGNTIYF. The CDR3 coding sequence is TGTGCCAGCGGACGGGACGTCGGAAACACCATATATTTT. Full variable domain (rest looked up from reference TRBV14 and TRBJ1-3): EAGVTQFPSHSVIEKGQTVTLRCDPISGHDNLYWYRRVMGKEIKFLLHFVKESKQDESGMPNNRFLAERTGGTYSTLKVQPAELEDSGVYFCASGRDVGNTIYFGEGSWLTVV.

This clonotype was recorded many times. The genes are TRBV12-3 or TRBV12-4 and TRBJ1-2; no definite D call. CDR3 length equals 12 residues. The germline V and J ends were trimmed by 3 bases and 4 bases, with 6 bases remaining between them. The CDR3 loop is CASSLQPYGYTF. CDR3 nucleotides: TGTGCCAGCAGTTTGCAACCCTATGGCTACACCTTC.

This clonotype has a count of ten or more. The CDR3 spells CASSFPRRRHRDRASYNSPLHF. The CDR3 coding sequence is TGTGCCAGCAGTTTCCCCCGCCGGCGACATCGGGACAGAGCCTCCTATAATTCACCCCTCCACTTT. This sequence joins TRBV28 and TRBJ1-6, with TRBD1 matching over 7 bases. The CDR3 sequence is 22 residues long. V dropped 3 bases and J dropped 0; count of bases not matched to a gene: 20. Germline values: CDR1 MDHEN, CDR2 SYDVKM.

This clonotype was counted many times. V is TRBV7-6 and J is TRBJ2-1, with 13 bases identical to TRBD2. Germline lookup yields CDR1 SGHVS and CDR2 FNYEAQ. V was pared by 5 bases and J by 9 bases, with 7 bases of the junction left unmatched. CDR3 size: 15 residues. The CDR3 nucleotides are TGTGCCAGCAGCGGAGGGACTAGCGGGGTGGGTGAGCAGTTCTTC. It specifies CASSGGTSGVGEQFF.

The gene calls are TRBV20-1 and TRBJ1-1; 8 bases fit TRBD1. The CDR3 runs 14 residues. Germline loops: CDR1 DFQATT, CDR2 SNEGSKA (reference sequence). V lost 0 bases and J lost 3; bases outside the gene matches: 3. In nucleotides, the CDR3 is TGCAGTGCTAGAGATCAGGGGGCGGACACTGAAGCTTTCTTT. Translated, it gives CSARDQGADTEAFF.

This clonotype was picked up a small number of times. The rearrangement uses TRBV28 and TRBJ1-6, with TRBD1 matching 10 bases. CDR3 length: 15 residues. Germline lookup yields CDR1 MDHEN and CDR2 SYDVKM. J lost 10 bases, V lost 5 bases, and 8 bases had no gene match. The CDR3: CASSMDRGDGSPLHF. In nucleotides, the CDR3 is TGTGCCAGCAGTATGGACAGGGGGGACGGATCACCCCTCCACTTT. Supplemented by reference TRBV28 and TRBJ1-6, the full variable domain reads DVKVTQSSRYLVKRTGEKVFLECVQDMDHENMFWYRQDPGLGLRLIYFSYDVKMKEKGDIPEGYSVSREKKERFSLILESASTNQTSMYLCASSMDRGDGSPLHFGNGTRLTVT.

This clonotype was picked up a small number of times. The rearrangement uses TRBV6-6 and TRBJ1-2, with no clear D. V was cut by 11 bases and J by 3 bases, with 7 bases left in between. From germline, CDR1 is MNHNY and CDR2 SVGAGI (reference sequence). The CDR3 is 10 residues long. The CDR3 region is CAARDYGYTF. The CDR3 region has the DNA TGTGCCGCCCGGGACTATGGCTACACCTTC.

This chain connects TRBV11-2 to TRBJ2-2; no reliable D call. CDR1 and CDR2 from the germline V gene are SGHAT and FQNNGV. The V gene lost 2 bases and the J gene lost 7 bases, with 5 bases spanning the gap. The CDR3 runs to 12 residues. The DNA for the CDR3 is TGTGCCAGCAGCTTATGGGGCGGGGAGCTGTTTTTT. It is translated as CASSLWGGELFF.

The chain has TRBV3-1 and TRBJ2-5; tentatively, D is TRBD2 (7 bases). Germline assignment: CDR1 LGHDT and CDR2 YNNKEL (reference sequence). The CDR3 is made up of 16 amino acids. Trimming took 1 base from V and 5 from J, leaving 17 bases between them. This CDR3 is CASSQAGTGRGETQYF. DNA of the CDR3: TGTGCCAGCAGCCAAGCCGGAACGGGGAGGGGGGAGACCCAGTACTTC.

This chain links TRBV9 with TRBJ1-1, with D possibly matching TRBD1 (5 bases). Germline CDR1 is SGDLS and CDR2 is YYNGEE. This CDR3 comprises 14 residues. V was shortened by 0 bases and J by 6 bases, with 12 bases between the two germline ends. CDR3 nucleotides: TGTGCCAGCAGCGTAGATCCAGGGAGCGCTGAAGCTTTCTTT. Its translation: CASSVDPGSAEAFF.

This clonotype has more than one count but fewer than ten. The CDR3 DNA is TGTGCCAGCAGTCTGGACAGACTCAGTGCTTTCTTT. This gives the protein CASSLDRLSAFF. This chain connects TRBV6-6 to TRBJ1-1; TRBD1 might be the D (6 bases). The CDR3 loop spans 12 amino acids. CDR1 is MNHNY, CDR2 SVGAGI, per germline (reference sequence). The V end lost 5 bases, the J end lost 11 bases, and 15 bases lay between the germline ends.

This clonotype was seen repeatedly, ten times or more. The gene calls are TRBV12-3 or TRBV12-4 and TRBJ2-3; tentatively, D is TRBD2 (5 bases). CDR3 length equals 17 residues. V was cut by 6 bases and J by 1 base, with 20 bases left in between. The CDR3 is CASSSDAGELGTDTQYF. Here the CDR3 DNA reads TGTGCCAGCAGCTCCGATGCCGGGGAGTTGGGCACAGATACGCAGTATTTT.

The chain links TRBV27 to TRBJ1-5, with 7 bases identical to TRBD1. Germline V gives CDR1 MNHEY, CDR2 SMNVEV (reference sequence). The CDR3 covers 14 residues. Trimming at V came to 5 bases and at J to 3 bases, leaving 4 bases not matched to a gene. DNA for the CDR3: TGTGCCAGCAGTCCAGGGACAGACAATCAGCCCCAGCATTTT. It encodes CASSPGTDNQPQHF.

This clonotype turned up a few times. The chain recombines TRBV29-1 with TRBJ2-4; tentative D call: TRBD2 (5 bases). Between the trimmed V and J ends, which lost 4 bases and 3 bases, there was a span of 7 bases. The CDR3 is 12 residues long. Germline values: CDR1 SQVTM, CDR2 ANQGSEA. The CDR3 is CSVAEGKNIQYF. The CDR3 DNA reads TGCAGCGTTGCAGAGGGCAAAAACATTCAGTACTTC.

The V and J genes are TRBV4-3 and TRBJ2-1; the D gene is possibly TRBD2 (5 bases). V shed 1 base and J shed 0 bases, with 19 bases lying between them. CDR1 is LGHNA, CDR2 YSLEER, per germline. This CDR3 contains 19 residues. The CDR3 DNA reads as TGCGCCAGCAGCCAAGGGTGGTTGGAGCGGCGGAGCTCCTACAATGAGCAGTTCTTC. This encodes CASSQGWLERRSSYNEQFF.

The chain recombines TRBV4-3 with TRBJ2-3; tentatively, D is TRBD2 (5 bases). Per the germline V gene, CDR1 is LGHNA and CDR2 is YSLEER. The CDR3 runs 16 residues. V was trimmed by 5 bases and J by 4 bases, leaving 19 bases between them. The CDR3 region is CASSINTSPFSDTQYF. The CDR3 nucleotides are TGCGCCAGCAGCATCAACACTAGTCCTTTTTCAGATACGCAGTATTTT.

This clonotype appeared a few times. The rearrangement links TRBV11-2 to TRBJ1-4, with 7 nucleotides matching TRBD1. The CDR3 has 15 residues. With 5 bases clipped from V and 6 bases from J, the junction kept 9 bases outside the gene matches. Germline assignment: CDR1 SGHAT and CDR2 FQNNGV. This CDR3 reads CASSLSGTEDEKLFF. CDR3 bases: TGTGCCAGCAGCCTTTCCGGGACAGAGGATGAAAAACTGTTTTTT.

This clonotype was seen many times. V and J are TRBV27 and TRBJ1-1; 8 positions match TRBD1. Germline CDR1 reads MNHEY; CDR2 reads SMNVEV (reference sequence). CDR3 size: 15 residues. V shed 5 bases and J 5 bases; nucleotides not matched to a gene: 10. CDR3 sequence (DNA): TGTGCCAGCAGTCAAAGCCGGGACAGGAGGACTGAAGCTTTCTTT. This encodes CASSQSRDRRTEAFF.

This clonotype has ten or more counts. CDR3 DNA sequence: TGTGCCAACAAAGGGGCGTTTAGCACAGATACGCAGTATTTT. This translates into CANKGAFSTDTQYF. This chain uses TRBV10-3 with TRBJ2-3, with a tentative D call TRBD1 (5 bases). The CDR3 runs to 14 residues. The germline CDR1 and CDR2 sequences are ENHRY and SYGVKD. V lost 10 bases and J lost 0, with 14 bases in between.

The V call is TRBV29-1, the J call TRBJ2-1; TRBD1 matches 8 bases. V was pared by 7 bases and J by 3 bases, with 11 bases of the junction left unmatched. The CDR3 covers 15 residues. The V gene's germline CDR1 is SQVTM and CDR2 ANQGSEA. CDR3 residues: CSAAMSTGGYNEQFF. CDR3 DNA sequence: TGCAGCGCTGCGATGAGTACAGGGGGCTACAATGAGCAGTTCTTC.

V and J are TRBV3-2 and TRBJ2-7; TRBD2 is the table's D call, not checked against the DNA. TRBV3-2 constitutes a pseudogene. This CDR3 contains 11 residues. The CDR3 reads CASSQVPAQYV. DNA for the CDR3: TGTGCCAGCAGCCAAGTACCCGCGCAGTACGTC.

The gene calls are TRBV7-2 and TRBJ1-5; no reliable D call. The length of the CDR3 is 15 residues. Germline CDR1 reads SGHTA; CDR2 reads FQGNSA. V was cut by 1 base and J by 2 bases, with 9 bases left in between. The CDR3 nucleotides are TGTGCCAGCAGCTTAGAAGGGAGTGGCAATCAGCCCCAGCATTTT. This codes for CASSLEGSGNQPQHF.